This record concerns one TCR beta chain sequence. CDR1 is SGHDN, CDR2 FVKESK, per germline. V shed 4 bases and J 6 bases; nucleotides not matched to a gene: 12. The CDR3 is made up of 16 amino acids. Measured with immunoSEQ multiplex PCR; TCRdb has only the in-frame clones, and not every one. Here the sample spans 250,000 to 300,000 clones, roughly 85% being singletons. The sample is drawn from a study of blood T cell repertoires in COVID-19. This clonotype originated in a man aged 45-65 years with active or convalescent COVID-19. J is TRBJ2-1 and V is TRBV14; 7 bases agree with TRBD2. Input material: peripheral blood. For the CDR3, the DNA is TGTGCCAGCAGCCGGGCCGGGGGACTATCGGCCAATGAGCAGTTCTTC. Translation: CASSRAGGLSANEQFF.